Here is one T cell receptor (beta chain) with its context. The antigen this receptor binds is unknown. It has no much larger one-base neighbor in the sample; base qualities were not kept. The data belong to a study of control samples from healthy donors and cancer patients (dated by TCRdb to the early 2020s). The CDR3, cysteine through phenylalanine, is 13 amino acids long. Only the CDR3 DNA stays, 39 bases, in frame from base 1. V lost 3 bases and J lost 6 bases; the stretch between them is 14 bases long. CDR1 and CDR2 are drawn from the germline V gene (reference sequence): DFQATT, SNEGSKA. Library construction relied on the immunoSEQ multiplex PCR assay. TCRdb holds this immuneACCESS table with in-frame rearrangements only. Some clones are missing; in checked studies, unresolved V genes explain under half, and the rest has no known cause. This sample gives over 150,000 clones in total; 75% to 95% of them show up just once. The ten most abundant clones make up around 2% of the sample.

The rearranged chain carries TRBV20-1 and TRBJ1-2; the D gene cannot be named for sure. The source is a middle-aged woman in good health. Sequencing was performed on blood. The nucleotide sequence reads as follows: TGCAGTGCTAGTCCCCGGGAATGGAATGGCTACACCTTC. Translated, this is CSASPREWNGYTF.